Given below is one TCR beta chain in context. Which antigen it targets is not known. Base qualities are not provided; no much larger clone lies one nucleotide away. The CDR3 numbers 15 residues from cysteine through phenylalanine. Left in the record is the CDR3 DNA by itself, 45 bases read in frame from the first base. Trimming costs V 5 bases and J 2 bases, and their ends lie 16 bases apart. Libraries came from the immunoSEQ multiplex PCR assay. The clones in this table, taken by TCRdb from immuneACCESS, are in-frame only. Not every clone is retained; where verified, under half of the shortfall comes from an unresolved V gene, and the cause of the rest is unknown. The sample table contains fewer than 60,000 clones; only one count was recorded for around 93% of them. The ten largest clones capture 0.6% to 0.7% of the sample. This entry comes from a study of T cell changes during pregnancy in multiple sclerosis (dated by TCRdb to the late 2010s). Regarding the research as a whole: Changes in the T cell repertoire over the course of pregnancy were examined in this study in women with multiple sclerosis.

Here the chain combines TRBV23-1 and TRBJ2-7; 5 matching bases give a weak D call of TRBD1. TRBV23-1 is identified as an open reading frame with a role that is uncertain. The TCR comes from a female donor with multiple sclerosis, enrolled in a pregnancy study. The source material was CD4+ T cells from peripheral blood mononuclear cells, sampled after pregnancy. The nucleotide sequence reads TGCGCCAGCAGTTCTCAGGGATGTGGGCCCTACGAGCAGTACTTC. This codes for CASSSQGCGPYEQYF.